This T cell receptor (beta chain) stems from a study of blood T cell repertoires in COVID-19. Study-wide context: Specimens from acute and convalescent COVID-19 originated in the United States, Italy and Spain. The cDNA or gDNA used as material had been derived from T cells, B-cell-depleted T cells, or PBMCs.

This clone has just a few counts. Original processing methods: By means of reference gene primer amplification, nucleated cell counts were estimated. The repertoire was sequenced with immunoSEQ multiplex PCR; TCRdb's copy has only in-frame clones and lacks some. Clone size and V and J calls were adopted from that table, with D and trimming inferred from the DNA. The data show 150,000 to 200,000 clones, approximately 92% seen once. The CDR3 length is 13 residues. V shed 6 bases and J shed 1 base, with 9 bases lying between them. Germline CDR1 and CDR2: MNHNY and SVGAGI (reference sequence). The sequence was collected from a man in his forties or fifties with acute or convalescent COVID-19. This chain joins TRBV6-6 and TRBJ1-1; the D is unclear. Sequencing used peripheral blood. Written as DNA, the CDR3 is TGTGCCAGCAGCCCCGTTTCGAACACTGAAGCTTTCTTT. Protein sequence: CASSPVSNTEAFF.